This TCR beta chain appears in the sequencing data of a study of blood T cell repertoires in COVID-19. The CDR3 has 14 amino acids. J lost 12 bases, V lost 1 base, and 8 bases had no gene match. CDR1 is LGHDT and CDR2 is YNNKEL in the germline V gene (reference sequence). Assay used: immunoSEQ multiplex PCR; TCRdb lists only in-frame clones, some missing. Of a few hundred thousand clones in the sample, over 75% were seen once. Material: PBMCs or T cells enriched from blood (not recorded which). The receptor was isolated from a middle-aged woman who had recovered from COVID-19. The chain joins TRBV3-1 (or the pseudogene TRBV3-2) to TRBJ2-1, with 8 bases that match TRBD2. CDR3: CASSQGGGRPSQFF. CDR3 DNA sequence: TGTGCCAGCAGCCAAGGGGGCGGGAGGCCCTCGCAGTTCTTC.